The present entry profiles one T cell receptor (beta chain) with its context. Patients with Susac syndrome met diagnostic criteria that were recently defined for definite or probable disease. The CDR3 has 13 amino acids. CDR1 is MNHEY and CDR2 is SMNVEV in the germline V gene (reference sequence). V dropped 5 bases and J dropped 0 bases, with 8 bases sitting between them. RNA totalling about 0.45 to 1 ug underwent reverse transcription with random hexamers. Amplification of the TCR beta CDR3 was carried out by immunoSEQ multiplex PCR, which spanned a total of 54 Vbeta and 13 Jbeta segments. Using its own MiXCR run on the immunoSEQ multiplex PCR reads, TCRdb lists one record per CDR3 protein. The table has 200,000 or so distinct CDR3 sequences, approximately 95% seen once. This record belongs to a study of CD8 T cells in Susac syndrome. The overall study: Patients with Susac syndrome had blood drawn and were at that point therapy-naive, on corticosteroids, or on intravenous immunoglobulin alone.

The V gene is TRBV27, the J gene TRBJ2-7, with D hard to call. The clonotype was recovered from a human donor with Susac syndrome. Sequencing was carried out using CD8+ T cells from PBMCs. CDR3 DNA sequence: TGTGCCAGCAGTCCCGCTTACTCCTACGAGCAGTACTTC. It yields the protein CASSPAYSYEQYF.